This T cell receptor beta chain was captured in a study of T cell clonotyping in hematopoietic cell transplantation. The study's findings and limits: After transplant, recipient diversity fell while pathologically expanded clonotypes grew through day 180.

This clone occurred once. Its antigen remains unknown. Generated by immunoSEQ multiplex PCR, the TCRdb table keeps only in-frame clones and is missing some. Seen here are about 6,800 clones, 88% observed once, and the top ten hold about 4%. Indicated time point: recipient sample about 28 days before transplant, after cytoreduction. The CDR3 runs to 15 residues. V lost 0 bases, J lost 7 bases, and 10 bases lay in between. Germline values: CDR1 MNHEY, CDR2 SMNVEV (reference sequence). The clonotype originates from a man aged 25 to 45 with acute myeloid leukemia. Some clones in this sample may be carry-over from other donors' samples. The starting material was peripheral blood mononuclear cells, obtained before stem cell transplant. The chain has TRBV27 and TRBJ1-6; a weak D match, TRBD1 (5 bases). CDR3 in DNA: TGTGCCAGCAGTTTATCAGGGGTCGCAAATTCACCCCTCCACTTT. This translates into CASSLSGVANSPLHF.